Listed here is a single TCR beta chain. The entry originates in a study of glioma-infiltrating T cells. Using RNA template, CDR3s of TCR alpha and beta were amplified with iRepertoire arm-PCR. TCRdb fed the multiplex PCR reads into MiXCR, producing one record per CDR3 protein. The sample consists of fewer than 250,000 distinct CDR3 sequences, more than 25% of them appearing once. The receptor was isolated from a human donor with low-grade glioma or glioblastoma, undergoing nonglioma brain surgery, or in good health (not recorded which). Sequencing was carried out using glioma tissue, nonneoplastic brain tissue, or PBMCs (not recorded which).

This chain's CDR3 is CASTLSGGMAKNIQYF. The CDR3 DNA reads as TGTGCCAGCACTTTGTCTGGGGGCATGGCCAAAAACATTCAGTACTTC. J is TRBJ2-4 and V is TRBV12-3 or TRBV12-4; tentatively, D is TRBD1 (6 bases). V lost 7 bases, J lost 1 base, and 17 bases lay in between. This CDR3 is 16 amino acids long.